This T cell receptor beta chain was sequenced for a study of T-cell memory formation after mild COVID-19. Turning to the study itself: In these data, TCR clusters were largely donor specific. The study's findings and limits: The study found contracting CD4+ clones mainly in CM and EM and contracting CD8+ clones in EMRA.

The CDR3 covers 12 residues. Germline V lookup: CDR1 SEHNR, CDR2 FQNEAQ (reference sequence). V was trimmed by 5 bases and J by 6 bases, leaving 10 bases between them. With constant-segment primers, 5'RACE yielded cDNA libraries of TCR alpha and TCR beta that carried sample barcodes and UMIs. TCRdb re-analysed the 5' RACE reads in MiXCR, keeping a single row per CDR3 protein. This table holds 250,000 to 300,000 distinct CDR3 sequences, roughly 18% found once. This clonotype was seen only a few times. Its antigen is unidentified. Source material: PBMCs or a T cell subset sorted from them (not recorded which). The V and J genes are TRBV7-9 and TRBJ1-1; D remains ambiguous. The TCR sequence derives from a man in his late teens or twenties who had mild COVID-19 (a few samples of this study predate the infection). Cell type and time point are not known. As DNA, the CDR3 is TGTGCCAGCAGCAAGACTAGGGCTGAAGCTTTCTTT. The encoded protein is CASSKTRAEAFF.